Listed below are T cell receptor beta chains from one sample, sequenced in a study of blood T cell repertoires in COVID-19. This table comes from immunoSEQ multiplex PCR, and its TCRdb copy is limited to in-frame clones, with some not included. Among around 100,000 clones listed, over 85% were seen once. Sequencing used peripheral blood. These receptor sequences come from a woman in her 50s with COVID-19, enrolled during active disease. The CDR3 runs from the conserved cysteine through the conserved F or W. The D gene is left open where the match is weak. Rows give clone size only sometimes, using once, few, many, or a class for an expanded clone.

-,-,TRBJ1-3,TRBV18,14,CASSRDSSGNTIYF,TGTGCCAGCTCACGTGACAGCTCTGGAAACACCATATATTTT
-,-,TRBJ2-2,TRBV24-1,15,CATSDLASNTGELFF,TGTGCCACCAGTGATCTGGCATCGAACACCGGGGAGCTGTTTTTT
TRBD1,-,TRBJ1-1,TRBV10-3,13,CAIGTGQNTEAFF,TGTGCCATCGGGACAGGGCAGAACACTGAAGCTTTCTTT
-,-,TRBJ2-2,TRBV14,14,CASSLINRDAELFF,TGTGCCAGCAGCCTAATTAACAGGGACGCCGAGCTGTTTTTT
-,-,TRBJ2-7,TRBV7-2,14,CASSLAPQWEEQYF,TGTGCCAGCAGCTTAGCCCCTCAGTGGGAGGAGCAGTACTTC
-,-,TRBJ1-1,TRBV6-1,14,CASSEVGLNTEAFF,TGTGCCAGCAGTGAAGTGGGGCTAAACACTGAAGCTTTCTTT
-,-,TRBJ1-1,TRBV14,13,CASTIARDTEAFF,TGTGCCAGCACAATTGCGAGGGACACTGAAGCTTTCTTT
TRBD1,-,TRBJ1-5,TRBV24-1,15,CATWSTTGGSQPQHF,TGTGCCACCTGGAGTACTACAGGGGGGAGTCAGCCCCAGCATTTT
TRBD1,once,TRBJ1-5,TRBV19,15,CASSISTGGEQPQHF,TGTGCCAGTAGTATCTCGACAGGGGGAGAACAGCCCCAGCATTTT
-,-,TRBJ1-4,TRBV25-1,16,CASSDPGGGLNEKLFF,TGTGCCAGCAGTGACCCGGGAGGAGGGCTTAATGAAAAACTGTTTTTT
-,-,TRBJ2-2,TRBV4-1,15,CASSQEDRLVGELFF,TGCGCCAGCAGCCAAGAGGACAGATTAGTCGGGGAGCTGTTTTTT
-,-,TRBJ1-1,TRBV19,14,CASSTGLTNTEAFF,TGTGCCAGTAGTACAGGGCTGACGAACACTGAAGCTTTCTTT
TRBD1,-,TRBJ1-2,TRBV2,15,CASSPAGGWGYGYTF,TGTGCCAGCAGTCCGGCAGGGGGCTGGGGCTATGGCTACACCTTC
TRBD2,-,TRBJ2-5,TRBV15,17,CATSRETSGGTQETQYF,TGTGCCACCAGCAGAGAAACTAGCGGGGGGACCCAAGAGACCCAGTACTTC
-,-,TRBJ1-2,TRBV24-1,12,CATSDLRTVFFF,TGTGCCACCAGTGATTTGAGGACAGTTTTCTTCTTC
-,-,TRBJ2-6,TRBV5-1,17,CASSLEGSLRGANVLTF,TGCGCCAGCAGCTTGGAGGGGTCCTTGCGGGGGGCCAACGTCCTGACTTTC
-,-,TRBJ1-5,TRBV5-4,12,CASSSPNQPQHF,TGTGCCAGCAGCTCCCCTAATCAGCCCCAGCATTTT
-,-,TRBJ1-1,TRBV3-1/TRBV3-2,15,CASSHSGRGWTEAFF,TGTGCCAGCAGCCATAGCGGGCGAGGGTGGACTGAAGCTTTCTTT
-,-,TRBJ1-2,TRBV9,13,CASSQTANYGYTF,TGTGCCAGCAGCCAAACAGCTAACTATGGCTACACCTTC
-,-,TRBJ1-1,TRBV29-1,14,CSVGPREGDTEAFF,TGCAGCGTTGGGCCCAGGGAGGGGGACACTGAAGCTTTCTTT
TRBD1,-,TRBJ2-3,TRBV6-5,14,CASTDRGDTDTQYF,TGTGCCAGCACCGACAGGGGGGACACAGATACGCAGTATTTT
TRBD1,-,TRBJ1-1,TRBV14,13,CASSAQGRTEAFF,TGTGCCAGCAGCGCACAGGGGAGGACTGAAGCTTTCTTT
-,-,TRBJ1-2,TRBV19,13,CASSLTGTYGYTF,TGTGCCAGTAGTCTTACAGGGACGTATGGCTACACCTTC
-,once,TRBJ1-3,TRBV4-1,15,CASSQDSGSGNTIYF,TGCGCCAGCAGCCAAGATTCAGGGTCTGGAAACACCATATATTTT
-,-,TRBJ2-7,TRBV4-1,13,CASSQGGIYEQYF,TGCGCCAGCAGCCAAGGAGGCATCTACGAGCAGTACTTC
TRBD2,-,TRBJ2-5,TRBV5-6,16,CASSDTSGGPGETQYF,TGTGCCAGCAGCGATACTAGCGGGGGGCCGGGGGAGACCCAGTACTTC
-,-,TRBJ1-5,TRBV12-3/TRBV12-4,13,CASTSGLKQPQHF,TGTGCCAGCACCTCCGGTCTGAAACAGCCCCAGCATTTT
-,-,TRBJ2-3,TRBV2,15,CASSEGRGTVDTQYF,TGTGCCAGCAGTGAAGGCAGGGGAACGGTAGATACGCAGTATTTT
-,-,TRBJ1-3,TRBV7-2,16,CASSLGLLDTGNTIYF,TGTGCCAGCAGCTTAGGACTGCTAGATACTGGAAACACCATATATTTT
-,-,TRBJ1-4,TRBV10-2,15,CASSERAGGGPELFF,TGCGCCAGCAGTGAACGGGCGGGGGGCGGCCCTGAACTGTTTTTT
TRBD2,once,TRBJ2-1,TRBV7-9,18,CASSFGSGGQSSYNEQFF,TGTGCCAGCAGCTTCGGTAGCGGGGGGCAAAGCTCCTACAATGAGCAGTTCTTC
TRBD1,-,TRBJ1-1,TRBV18,15,CASSRVRGLSGEAFF,TGTGCCAGCTCACGAGTCAGGGGGCTGAGCGGTGAAGCTTTCTTT
TRBD2,-,TRBJ2-2,TRBV6-6,17,CASSPRASGGRGGELFF,TGTGCCAGCAGTCCTAGGGCTAGCGGGGGGCGAGGCGGGGAGCTGTTTTTT
-,-,TRBJ1-5,TRBV4-1,15,CASSQDEGANQPQHF,TGCGCCAGCAGCCAAGATGAAGGGGCGAATCAGCCCCAGCATTTT
TRBD1,-,TRBJ2-1,TRBV7-9,16,CASSPGDREGENEQFF,TGTGCCAGCAGCCCCGGGGACAGGGAGGGAGAAAATGAGCAGTTCTTC
TRBD2,-,TRBJ2-5,TRBV30,18,CAWRDRLPGLAGKETQYF,TGTGCCTGGAGGGACCGATTGCCTGGACTAGCGGGAAAAGAGACCCAGTACTTC
TRBD2,-,TRBJ2-1,TRBV11-2,16,CASSQKIAGGYNEQFF,TGTGCCAGCAGCCAAAAAATAGCGGGGGGATACAATGAGCAGTTCTTC